This T cell receptor (beta chain) was profiled in a study of control samples from healthy donors and cancer patients. Here immunoSEQ multiplex PCR was the method, and the copy in TCRdb shows in-frame clones only, minus some. The sample shows over 150,000 clones, approximately 94% of them seen only once. V was trimmed by 0 bases and J by 6 bases, leaving 7 bases between them. This CDR3 spans 14 amino acids. Germline V gene lookup returns CDR1 SGHRS and CDR2 YFSETQ. The gene calls are TRBV5-1 and TRBJ1-6; D unresolved. The sample consisted of PBMCs. This clonotype was sampled from a man aged 55-75 years with colorectal cancer. CDR3 DNA: TGCGCCAGCAGCTTGGAAGGGCCTAATTCACCCCTCCACTTT. This gives the protein CASSLEGPNSPLHF. Combining the CDR3 with reference TRBV5-1 and TRBJ1-6 gives the whole variable domain KAGVTQTPRYLIKTRGQQVTLSCSPISGHRSVSWYQQTPGQGLQFLFEYFSETQRNKGNFPGRFSGRQFSNSRSEMNVSTLELGDSALYLCASSLEGPNSPLHFGNGTRLTVT.